This T cell receptor beta chain was recorded in a study of beta chain features in type 1 diabetes. The CDR3 sequence is 14 residues long. The junction had 16 bases not matched to a gene; V was cut back by 8 bases and J by 13 bases. Germline V gene data show CDR1 as SNHLY and CDR2 as FYNNEI. The entirety of the isolated RNA underwent reverse transcription, so expressed TCRB transcripts were sequenced. Clones were sequenced by immunoSEQ multiplex PCR, and TCRdb holds only the in-frame ones, with some missing. The profile shows some 410,000 clones, 11% to 15% of them singletons. The source is a man aged 30 to 39 in good health. The chain links TRBV2 to TRBJ2-1, with 8 nucleotides matching TRBD2. The sample taken for sequencing was naive CD4+ T cells from blood. Here the CDR3 reads CASPTQTSGAGQFF. The CDR3 DNA sequence: TGTGCCAGCCCTACCCAAACTAGCGGCGCTGGTCAGTTCTTC.